This T cell receptor (beta chain) comes out of a study of T cells in localized non-small cell lung cancer. Study results and caveats: As only one tumor region underwent sequencing, heterogeneity remains possible. Uninvolved nearby lung showed the greatest T cell clonality, exceeding that found in tumor.

Sequenced by immunoSEQ multiplex PCR; TCRdb stores in-frame clones only, minus some. The repertoire consists of approximately 41,000 clones, with 88% occurring once and the leading ten covering 2% to 3%. The CDR3 has 16 amino acids. CDR1 SGHRS and CDR2 YFSETQ come from the germline V gene. V gave up 4 bases and J gave up 5 bases; unmatched junction bases: 10. Worth noting for this clone: As yet, its antigen is unknown.

The source of this sequence is a female donor at least 60 years old with stage I squamous cell lung carcinoma. Sequencing was performed on peripheral blood, taken before any cancer treatment. The chain uses TRBV5-1 and TRBJ2-3; 10 bases fit TRBD2. The CDR3 DNA sequence: TGCGCCAGCAGCCTAGGGGGGCTAGCGGGAGTAGATACGCAGTATTTT. It specifies CASSLGGLAGVDTQYF.